One sample yielded the 18 T cell receptor beta chains listed below, sequenced in a study of shared clonotypes between healthy human individuals. Only in-frame clones appear in the TCRdb table, and some are missing; sequencing was by immunoSEQ multiplex PCR. Here the sample spans around 1,900,000 clones, 93% being singletons. Naive CD8 cells lacked CD45RO and underwent positive selection for CCR7, leaving out terminally differentiated effector memory CD45RA+ cells. The sequenced sample was naive CD8+ T cells from PBMCs. These receptors were collected from a man aged 18 to 29 in good health. Some clones in this sample may be carry-over from other donors' samples.

The gene calls are TRBV11-1 and TRBJ2-7; TRBD2 is a possible D gene (6 bases). V was clipped by 5 bases and J by 7 bases, with 21 bases between them. This CDR3 contains 15 residues. Germline V gene data show CDR1 as SGHAT and CDR2 as FQDESV (reference sequence). This CDR3 is CASSPDPGDRREQYF. CDR3 nucleotides: TGTGCCAGCAGCCCCGACCCGGGAGACCGAAGGGAGCAGTACTTC.

This rearrangement joins TRBV14 to TRBJ2-5, with D tentatively TRBD1 (5 bases). Germline CDR1 is SGHDN and CDR2 is FVKESK. Trimming left V 4 bases short and J 7 bases short, with 22 bases between. The CDR3 loop spans 16 amino acids. CDR3 protein: CASSPTGGALERTQYF. The CDR3 DNA reads as TGTGCCAGCAGCCCTACAGGTGGGGCCCTAGAAAGGACCCAGTACTTC.

The gene calls are TRBV10-3 and TRBJ1-1; 7 nucleotides align to TRBD1. Germline CDR1 ENHRY, CDR2 SYGVKD. V trimming: 2 bases; J trimming: 0 bases; junction bases outside the gene matches: 3. The CDR3 contains 15 residues. The CDR3 spells CAISEAGQLNTEAFF. Here the CDR3 DNA reads TGTGCCATCAGTGAGGCGGGACAGCTGAACACTGAAGCTTTCTTT.

The V gene is TRBV4-1, the J gene TRBJ2-7, with a tentative D call TRBD1 (6 bases). The CDR3 extends over 16 amino acids. Germline values: CDR1 MGHRA, CDR2 YSYEKL. V was cut by 1 base and J by 7 bases, with 20 bases left in between. The CDR3 region is CASSQVGQLLDFEQYF. Here the CDR3 DNA reads TGCGCCAGCAGCCAAGTAGGACAGCTTCTAGATTTTGAGCAGTACTTC.

The genes are TRBV28 and TRBJ2-5; TRBD1 might be the D (6 bases). Germline CDR1 is MDHEN and CDR2 is SYDVKM. Between the trimmed V and J ends, which lost 6 bases and 5 bases, there was a span of 16 bases. The CDR3 extends over 14 amino acids. CDR3 coding DNA: TGTGCCAGCAGGAGACCAGGGGTCCGGGAGACCCAGTACTTC. Protein product: CASRRPGVRETQYF.

The chain combines TRBV9 with TRBJ1-1; tentatively, D is TRBD1 (5 bases). Trimming removed 0 bases from V and 0 bases from J, with 9 bases in between. This CDR3 spans 15 amino acids. CDR1 and CDR2 (germline): SGDLS, YYNGEE. CDR3 sequence: CASSVGEGMNTEAFF. The CDR3 nucleotides are TGTGCCAGCAGCGTAGGCGAGGGGATGAACACTGAAGCTTTCTTT.

This clone was counted once. V is TRBV29-1 and J is TRBJ2-7; tentative D call: TRBD1 (6 bases). The V end lost 6 bases, the J end lost 1 base, and 22 bases lay between the germline ends. CDR1 is SQVTM, CDR2 ANQGSEA, per germline. This CDR3 has 16 amino acids. CDR3 residues: CSVVTAGQPYSYEQYF. DNA of the CDR3: TGCAGCGTAGTAACCGCCGGACAGCCCTATTCCTACGAGCAGTACTTC.

J is TRBJ2-7 and V is TRBV5-1, with TRBD2 identical over 12 bases. The CDR3 runs to 16 residues. Trimming at V came to 6 bases and at J to 6 bases, leaving 13 bases not matched to a gene. The germline gives CDR1 SGHRS, CDR2 YFSETQ. In nucleotides, the CDR3 is TGCGCCAGCACCCCATACCTAGCGGGAGGGCTAAGCGAGCAGTACTTC. Protein sequence: CASTPYLAGGLSEQYF.

This chain joins TRBV27 and TRBJ2-7; unclear D gene. CDR3 size: 14 residues. V lost 0 bases, J lost 2 bases, and 8 bases lay in between. Germline V gene lookup returns CDR1 MNHEY and CDR2 SMNVEV (reference sequence). The CDR3 bases are TGTGCCAGCAGTTTATCTGTGGACGCCTACGAGCAGTACTTC. Its protein is CASSLSVDAYEQYF.

The V gene is TRBV27, the J gene TRBJ2-2; 7 bases line up with TRBD2. Germline CDR1 reads MNHEY; CDR2 reads SMNVEV (reference sequence). CDR3 size: 15 residues. J was trimmed by 4 bases and V by 2 bases; bases with no gene match: 4. CDR3 sequence reads: CASSLGTKGTGELFF. The DNA of the CDR3 is TGTGCCAGCAGTTTAGGGACTAAGGGCACCGGGGAGCTGTTTTTT.

The chain has TRBV16 and TRBJ1-2, with unresolved D. There are 15 residues in the CDR3. CDR1 is KGHSY, CDR2 FQNENV, per germline. Trimming removed 1 base from V and 6 bases from J, with 15 bases in between. CDR3 DNA: TGTGCCAGCAGCCAATGGTCGGGGTTTGGGCATGGCTACACCTTC. Protein: CASSQWSGFGHGYTF.

On this clone itself: Other DNA variants within this sample encode the same CDR3. The V and J genes are TRBV6-6 and TRBJ1-1; the D gene is possibly TRBD1 (5 bases). The CDR3 is 13 residues long. V was clipped by 3 bases and J by 3 bases, with 8 bases between them. Germline CDR1 and CDR2: MNHNY and SVGAGI (reference sequence). CDR3 DNA: TGTGCCAGCAGTTATCCGGGGGACACTGAAGCTTTCTTT. This codes for CASSYPGDTEAFF.

The chain carries TRBV19 and TRBJ2-3; D call uncertain. From germline, CDR1 is LNHDA and CDR2 SQIVND (reference sequence). The CDR3 extends over 14 amino acids. Trimming pared 5 bases from V and 2 bases from J, leaving 11 bases between. The CDR3, as DNA: TGTGCCAGTAGTGCGGCTTACTTCACAGATACGCAGTATTTT. It translates to CASSAAYFTDTQYF.

This clone has a single count. The chain joins TRBV7-9 to TRBJ2-5, with D unresolved. V was trimmed by 2 bases and J by 1 base, leaving 14 bases between them. Germline CDR1 is SEHNR and CDR2 is FQNEAQ (reference sequence). The CDR3 has 16 amino acids. CDR3 sequence (DNA): TGTGCCAGCAGCTTATTGGGTCAGATGATCCAAGAGACCCAGTACTTC. It yields the protein CASSLLGQMIQETQYF.

The rearrangement links TRBV30 to TRBJ2-3, with a tentative D call TRBD1 (5 bases). CDR3 length: 15 residues. Germline V lookup: CDR1 GTSNPN, CDR2 SVGIG (reference sequence). Trimming removed 0 bases from V and 0 bases from J, with 10 bases in between. The CDR3 protein is CAWSVRARSTDTQYF. The DNA of the CDR3 is TGTGCCTGGAGTGTCAGGGCTCGTAGCACAGATACGCAGTATTTT.

This clone has a single count. The V and J genes are TRBV6-5 and TRBJ1-2, with D maybe TRBD1 (5 bases). The V gene lost 6 bases and the J gene lost 4 bases, with 6 bases spanning the gap. The CDR3 is 11 residues long. The germline V gene encodes CDR1 MNHEY and CDR2 SVGAGI. CDR3 in DNA: TGTGCCAGCAGAGGGGCCTATGGCTACACCTTC. This gives the protein CASRGAYGYTF.

The chain combines TRBV19 with TRBJ1-2; the match to TRBD1 covers 8 bases. The CDR3 spans 13 residues. CDR1 is LNHDA, CDR2 SQIVND, per germline (reference sequence). V trimming: 3 bases; J trimming: 6 bases; junction bases outside the gene matches: 3. The CDR3 bases are TGTGCCAGTAGTATGGACAGGGTTAATGGCTACACCTTC. Amino acid sequence: CASSMDRVNGYTF.

This chain connects TRBV30 to TRBJ2-3; D gene ambiguous. Germline V CDR1 and CDR2: GTSNPN, SVGIG (reference sequence). The CDR3 covers 13 residues. The germline V and J ends were trimmed by 0 bases and 6 bases, with 10 bases remaining between them. The CDR3 reads CAWSVIGRDTQYF. The DNA of the CDR3 is TGTGCCTGGAGTGTTATCGGTAGGGATACGCAGTATTTT.